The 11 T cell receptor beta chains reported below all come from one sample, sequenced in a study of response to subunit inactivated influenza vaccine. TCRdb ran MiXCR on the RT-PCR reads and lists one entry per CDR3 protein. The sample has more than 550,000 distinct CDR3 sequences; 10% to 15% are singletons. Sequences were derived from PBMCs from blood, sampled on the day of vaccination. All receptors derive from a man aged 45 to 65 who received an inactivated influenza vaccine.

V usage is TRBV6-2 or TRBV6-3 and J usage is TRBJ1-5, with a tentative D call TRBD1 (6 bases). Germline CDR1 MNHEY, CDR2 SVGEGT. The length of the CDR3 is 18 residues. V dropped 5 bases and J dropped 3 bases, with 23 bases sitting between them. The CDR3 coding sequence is TGTGCCAGCAGTCTCATGAACAGGGAGTGGGGGAACAATCAGCCCCAGCATTTT. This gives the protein CASSLMNREWGNNQPQHF.

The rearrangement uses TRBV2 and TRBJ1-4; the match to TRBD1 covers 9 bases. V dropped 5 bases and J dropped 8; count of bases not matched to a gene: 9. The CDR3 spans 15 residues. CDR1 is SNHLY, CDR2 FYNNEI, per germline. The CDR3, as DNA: TGTGCCAGCAGTCAGTTGGGGACAGGGAACGAAAAACTGTTTTTT. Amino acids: CASSQLGTGNEKLFF.

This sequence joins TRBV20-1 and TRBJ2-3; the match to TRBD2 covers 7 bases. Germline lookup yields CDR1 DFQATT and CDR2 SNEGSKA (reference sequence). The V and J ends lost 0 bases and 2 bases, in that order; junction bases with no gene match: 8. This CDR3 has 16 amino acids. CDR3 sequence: CSARDEVAGPTDTQYF. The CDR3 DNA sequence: TGCAGTGCTAGAGATGAGGTAGCGGGCCCCACAGATACGCAGTATTTT.

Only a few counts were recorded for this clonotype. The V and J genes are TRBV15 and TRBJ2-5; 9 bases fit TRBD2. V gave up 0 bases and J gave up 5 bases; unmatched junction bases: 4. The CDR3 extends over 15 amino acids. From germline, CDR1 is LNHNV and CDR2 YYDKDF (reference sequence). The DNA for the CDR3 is TGTGCCACCAGCAGAGAGCGGGAGGGGTATGAGACCCAGTACTTC. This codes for CATSREREGYETQYF.

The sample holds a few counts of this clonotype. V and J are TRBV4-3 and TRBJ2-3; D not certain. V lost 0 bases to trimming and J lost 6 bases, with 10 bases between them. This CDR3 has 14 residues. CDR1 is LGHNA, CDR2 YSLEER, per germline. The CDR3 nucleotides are TGCGCCAGCAGCCAAGATCTTATGAGGGATACGCAGTATTTT. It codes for CASSQDLMRDTQYF.

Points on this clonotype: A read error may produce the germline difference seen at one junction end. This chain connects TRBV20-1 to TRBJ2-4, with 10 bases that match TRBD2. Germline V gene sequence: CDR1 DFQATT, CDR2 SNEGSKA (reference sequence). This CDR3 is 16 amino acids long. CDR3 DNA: TGCTGTGCTAATGAGCGGGGGGGTCTTTTATTAAACATTCAGTACTTC. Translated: CCANERGGLLLNIQYF.

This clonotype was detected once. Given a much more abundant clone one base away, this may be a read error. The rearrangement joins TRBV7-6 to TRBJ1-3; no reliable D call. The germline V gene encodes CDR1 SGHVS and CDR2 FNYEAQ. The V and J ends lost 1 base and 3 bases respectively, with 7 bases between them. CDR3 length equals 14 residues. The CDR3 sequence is CASSLDPVGNTIYF. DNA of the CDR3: TGTGCCAGCAGCTTAGATCCGGTTGGAAACACCATATATTTT.

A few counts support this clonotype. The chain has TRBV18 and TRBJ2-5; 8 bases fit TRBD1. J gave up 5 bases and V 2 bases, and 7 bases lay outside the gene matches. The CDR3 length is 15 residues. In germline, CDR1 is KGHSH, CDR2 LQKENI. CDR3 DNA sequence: TGTGCCAGCTCACCATTGGGACAGGAGTGGGAGACCCAGTACTTC. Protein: CASSPLGQEWETQYF.

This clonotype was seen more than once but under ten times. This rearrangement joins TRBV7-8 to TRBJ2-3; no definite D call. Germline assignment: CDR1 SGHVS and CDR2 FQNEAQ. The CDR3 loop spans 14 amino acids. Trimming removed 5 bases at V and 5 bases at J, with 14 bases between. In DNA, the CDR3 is TGTGCCAGCAGCCGCAACACAGTAGGAGATACGCAGTATTTT. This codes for CASSRNTVGDTQYF.

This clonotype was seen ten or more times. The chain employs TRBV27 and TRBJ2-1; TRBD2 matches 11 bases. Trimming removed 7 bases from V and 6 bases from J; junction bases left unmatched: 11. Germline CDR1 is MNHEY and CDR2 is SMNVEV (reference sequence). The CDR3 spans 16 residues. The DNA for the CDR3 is TGTGCCAGCAACAACCTCGGGACTAGCGGTGTCAATGAGCAGTTCTTC. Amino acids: CASNNLGTSGVNEQFF.

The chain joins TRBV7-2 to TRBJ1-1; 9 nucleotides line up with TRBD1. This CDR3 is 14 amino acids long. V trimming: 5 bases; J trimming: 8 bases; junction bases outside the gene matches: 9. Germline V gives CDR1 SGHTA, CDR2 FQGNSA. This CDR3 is CASSPRTGEGEAFF. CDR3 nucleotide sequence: TGTGCCAGCAGCCCGCGGACAGGGGAGGGGGAAGCTTTCTTT.